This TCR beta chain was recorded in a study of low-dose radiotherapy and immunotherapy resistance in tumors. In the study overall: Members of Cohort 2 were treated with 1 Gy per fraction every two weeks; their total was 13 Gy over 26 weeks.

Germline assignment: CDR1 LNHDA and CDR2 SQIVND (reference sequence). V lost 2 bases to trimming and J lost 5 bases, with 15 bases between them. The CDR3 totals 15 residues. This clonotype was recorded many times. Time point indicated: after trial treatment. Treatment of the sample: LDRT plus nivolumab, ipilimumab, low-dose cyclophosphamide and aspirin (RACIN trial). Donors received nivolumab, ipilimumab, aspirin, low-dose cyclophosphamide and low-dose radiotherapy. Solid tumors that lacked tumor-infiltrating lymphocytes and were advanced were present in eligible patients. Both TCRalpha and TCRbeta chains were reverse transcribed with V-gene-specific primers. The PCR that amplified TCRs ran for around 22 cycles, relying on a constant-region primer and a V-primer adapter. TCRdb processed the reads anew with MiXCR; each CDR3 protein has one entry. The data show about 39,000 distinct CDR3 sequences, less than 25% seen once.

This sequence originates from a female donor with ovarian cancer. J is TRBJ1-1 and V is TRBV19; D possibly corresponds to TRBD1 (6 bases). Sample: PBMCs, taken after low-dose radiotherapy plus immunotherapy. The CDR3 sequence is CASSISGGSGTEAFF. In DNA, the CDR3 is TGTGCCAGTAGTATATCGGGGGGCTCTGGTACTGAAGCTTTCTTT.